The 10 T cell receptor beta chains given below trace back to one sample, sequenced in a study of CD8 T cells in Susac syndrome. A quantity of about 0.5 to 1 ug RNA underwent reverse transcription using random hexamers. TCRdb processed the immunoSEQ multiplex PCR reads anew with MiXCR; each CDR3 protein has one entry. The sample has about 83,000 distinct CDR3 sequences; roughly 96% are singletons. The specimen sequenced was CD8+ T cells from PBMCs. These receptors were collected from a human donor with Susac syndrome.

The V call is TRBV9, the J call TRBJ2-1; no firm D call. V was trimmed by 1 base and J by 10 bases, leaving 15 bases between them. The CDR3 spans 14 residues. Germline V gene lookup returns CDR1 SGDLS and CDR2 YYNGEE. This CDR3 is CASSVSDDPKEQFF. CDR3 DNA sequence: TGTGCCAGCAGCGTAAGCGACGACCCCAAGGAGCAGTTCTTC.

The rearrangement uses TRBV7-2 and TRBJ2-1, with 8 bases identical to TRBD2. The CDR3 spans 16 residues. Germline loops: CDR1 SGHTA, CDR2 FQGNSA. V shed 6 bases and J 2 bases; nucleotides not matched to a gene: 9. The CDR3 DNA sequence: TGTGCCAGCAGTTCCACCGGGACTAGGCCCTACAATGAGCAGTTCTTC. It codes for CASSSTGTRPYNEQFF.

The J gene is TRBJ2-1, the V gene TRBV12-3 or TRBV12-4, with 9 bases identical to TRBD2. The J segment lost 10 bases and the V segment lost 6 bases, leaving 10 bases of the junction unmatched. CDR3 size: 14 residues. CDR3 DNA: TGTGCCAGCAGGCGACTAGCGGCAGGGGACGAGCAGTTCTTC. This sequence encodes CASRRLAAGDEQFF.

CDR3 bases: TGCAGTGCTGGGGGACAGGGAGTCAATCAGCCCCAGCATTTT. Protein product: CSAGGQGVNQPQHF. The chain has TRBV20-1 and TRBJ1-5; 9 bases line up with TRBD1. With 5 bases clipped from V and 3 bases from J, the junction kept 5 bases outside the gene matches. The CDR3 length is 14 residues. CDR1 is DFQATT, CDR2 SNEGSKA, per germline (reference sequence).

The rearrangement links TRBV29-1 to TRBJ2-1; 12 bases are shared with TRBD2. The V segment lost 3 bases and the J segment 5 bases; nucleotides outside the gene matches: 5. The CDR3 consists of 15 residues. CDR1 SQVTM and CDR2 ANQGSEA come from the germline V gene. The CDR3 protein is CSVEGLAGGHNEQFF. CDR3 bases: TGCAGCGTTGAGGGCCTAGCGGGGGGGCACAATGAGCAGTTCTTC.

The chain combines TRBV29-1 with TRBJ2-5, with 8 bases aligning to TRBD2. CDR3 length equals 14 residues. With V trimmed by 4 bases and J by 1 base, 5 bases remained unmatched. Germline CDR1 SQVTM, CDR2 ANQGSEA. CDR3 bases: TGCAGCGTTGGGGGACTAGTCCCCCAAGAGACCCAGTACTTC. Encoded protein: CSVGGLVPQETQYF.

This chain connects TRBV6-5 to TRBJ2-1; maybe TRBD2 (6 bases). Germline values: CDR1 MNHEY, CDR2 SVGAGI. The CDR3 consists of 15 residues. V gave up 6 bases and J gave up 6 bases, with 18 bases separating them. CDR3 loop: CASRLFRGGINEQFF. The CDR3 DNA is TGTGCCAGCAGACTGTTCAGAGGCGGGATCAATGAGCAGTTCTTC.

The chain employs TRBV14 and TRBJ2-2; no clear D. This CDR3 is built from 15 residues. The ends were cut back, 3 bases at V and 6 bases at J, with 14 bases in the middle. Germline V CDR1 and CDR2: SGHDN, FVKESK. This CDR3 reads CASSQTELGPGELFF. The CDR3 DNA reads TGTGCCAGCAGCCAGACCGAACTGGGCCCCGGGGAGCTGTTTTTT.

The chain recombines TRBV9 with TRBJ2-3, with a weak D call TRBD2 (6 bases). This CDR3 comprises 15 residues. V was clipped by 4 bases and J by 3 bases, with 15 bases between them. Germline loops: CDR1 SGDLS, CDR2 YYNGEE. CDR3 amino acids: CASSPEGQGTDTQYF. The CDR3 DNA is TGTGCCAGCAGCCCGGAGGGGCAGGGAACAGATACGCAGTATTTT.

The V gene is TRBV7-3, the J gene TRBJ2-7; 8 nucleotides line up with TRBD2. V lost 4 bases to trimming and J lost 3 bases; unmatched junction nucleotides: 8. The CDR3 is made up of 15 amino acids. Germline CDR1 and CDR2: SGHTA and FQGTGA. CDR3 DNA: TGTGCCAGCAGCTGGGGCCCCGGGACTAGCTACGAGCAGTACTTC. It is translated as CASSWGPGTSYEQYF.